This T cell receptor (beta chain) was obtained from a study of blood T cell repertoires in COVID-19. V shed 5 bases and J 0 bases; nucleotides not matched to a gene: 11. The CDR3 sequence is 16 residues long. CDR1 SQVTM and CDR2 ANQGSEA come from the germline V gene. Assay used: immunoSEQ multiplex PCR; TCRdb lists only in-frame clones, some missing. The sample holds some 210,000 clones, 92% seen once. V gene TRBV29-1 combines with J gene TRBJ2-3, with TRBD1 matching over 7 bases. Sequenced material: peripheral blood. The TCR originated in a man aged 30-40 years with acute or convalescent COVID-19. CDR3 loop: CSVPSYGTASTDTQYF. Written as DNA, the CDR3 is TGCAGCGTTCCGAGCTATGGGACAGCTAGCACAGATACGCAGTATTTT.